The next 13 T cell receptor beta chains were all read from a single sample in a study of T cells in Graves' hyperthyroidism and ophthalmopathy. What was amplified from RNA transcripts were TCR beta CDR3 regions. First-round RT-PCR targeting the TCR CDR3 was performed with the HTBI primer set. From the multiplex PCR reads, TCRdb called clonotypes with MiXCR, one entry per CDR3 protein. The sample holds fewer than 700,000 distinct CDR3 sequences; roughly a sixth are singletons and the top ten take around 17%. Input material: blood. The receptors were sampled from a woman between 18 and 29 years old with Graves' ophthalmopathy.

This chain connects TRBV27 to TRBJ2-7; 10 nucleotides align to TRBD2. Germline V gene lookup returns CDR1 MNHEY and CDR2 SMNVEV (reference sequence). This CDR3 comprises 13 residues. With V trimmed by 11 bases and J by 6 bases, 10 bases remained unmatched. CDR3 nucleotides: TGTGCCTCCCGCGCTAGCGGGAGACTCGAGCAGTACTTC. It translates to CASRASGRLEQYF.

This clonotype has ten or more counts. The rearrangement uses TRBV24-1 and TRBJ2-1; 8 nucleotides match TRBD2. The CDR3 spans 14 residues. The V gene end was trimmed by 7 bases and the J gene end by 7 bases; junction bases not matched to a gene: 8. Germline V gene data show CDR1 as KGHDR and CDR2 as SFDVKD. The CDR3 nucleotides read TGTGCCACCAGCGTCAGCGGGAGTGGGAATGAGCAGTTCTTC. This encodes CATSVSGSGNEQFF.

This clonotype was seen ten or more times. The V gene is TRBV7-2, the J gene TRBJ2-7; tentative D call: TRBD2 (5 bases). This CDR3 comprises 15 residues. Germline CDR1 is SGHTA and CDR2 is FQGNSA. The germline V and J ends were trimmed by 2 bases and 1 base, with 12 bases remaining between them. The CDR3 spells CASSLFLEDSYEQYF. Written as DNA, the CDR3 is TGTGCCAGCAGCTTATTTTTGGAGGATTCCTACGAGCAGTACTTC.

Turning to this clonotype: A much larger clone sits a single nucleotide away, making a read error possible. This rearrangement joins TRBV6-2 or TRBV6-3 to TRBJ2-2, with 13 bases identical to TRBD2. There are 15 residues in the CDR3. Looked up from germline, CDR1 is MNHEY and CDR2 is SVGEGT. J gave up 6 bases and V 6 bases, and 4 bases lay outside the gene matches. DNA for the CDR3: TGTGCCAGCAGAGGACTAGCGGGAGACGCCGGGGAGCTGTTTTTT. Translated: CASRGLAGDAGELFF.

This clonotype was seen a few times. The gene calls are TRBV19 and TRBJ2-7; the match to TRBD1 covers 9 bases. The CDR3 runs to 15 residues. The ends lost 6 bases at V and 2 bases at J; junction bases unmatched: 8. In germline, CDR1 is LNHDA, CDR2 SQIVND (reference sequence). CDR3 nucleotide sequence: TGTGCCAGTAGCCCTGGACAGGGGACAACCTACGAGCAGTACTTC. Its translation: CASSPGQGTTYEQYF. Full variable domain (rest looked up from reference TRBV19 and TRBJ2-7): DGGITQSPKYLFRKEGQNVTLSCEQNLNHDAMYWYRQDPGQGLRLIYYSQIVNDFQKGDIAEGYSVSREKKESFPLTVTSAQKNPTAFYLCASSPGQGTTYEQYFGPGTRLTVT.

This clonotype was picked up many times. The chain combines TRBV12-3 or TRBV12-4 with TRBJ2-1; D is possibly TRBD2 (6 bases). V was trimmed by 7 bases and J by 7 bases, leaving 20 bases between them. The length of the CDR3 is 15 residues. In DNA, the CDR3 is TGTGCCAGCACACACGGAGGGCGAGGAGGGAATGAGCAGTTCTTC. The encoded protein is CASTHGGRGGNEQFF.

This clonotype was seen many times. This chain connects TRBV6-1 to TRBJ1-2, with D unresolved. The CDR3 is 13 residues long. The V end was cut by 6 bases, the J end by 4 bases, with 12 bases between. Germline values: CDR1 MNHNS, CDR2 SASEGT. CDR3 DNA: TGTGCCAGCAGCCACACAGCGTTCTATGGCTACACCTTC. Protein sequence: CASSHTAFYGYTF.

The rearrangement uses TRBV7-9 and TRBJ1-1, with 7 bases matching TRBD1. CDR3 size: 17 residues. The germline V gene has CDR1 SEHNR and CDR2 FQNEAQ (reference sequence). J was trimmed by 0 bases and V by 5 bases; bases with no gene match: 12. Here the CDR3 DNA reads TGTGCCAGCAGCAAAAGCCGGGACAGTCAAATGAACACTGAAGCTTTCTTT. Translating it yields CASSKSRDSQMNTEAFF.

This clonotype occurred many times. This chain links TRBV20-1 with TRBJ2-1; D is unresolved. The CDR3 spans 12 residues. Per germline, CDR1 DFQATT and CDR2 SNEGSKA (reference sequence). Trimming took 1 base from V and 15 from J, leaving 16 bases between them. The CDR3: CSARGVLDAAFF. In DNA form, the CDR3 reads TGCAGTGCTAGAGGAGTCTTAGACGCCGCGTTCTTC.

The V call is TRBV19, the J call TRBJ2-2; 7 bases agree with TRBD1. Germline V CDR1 and CDR2: LNHDA, SQIVND (reference sequence). The V and J ends lost 2 bases and 2 bases, in that order; junction bases with no gene match: 5. This CDR3 has 16 amino acids. This CDR3 is CASSILRDSNTGELFF. The CDR3 DNA reads as TGTGCCAGTAGTATACTCCGGGACAGTAACACCGGGGAGCTGTTTTTT.

The V call is TRBV9, the J call TRBJ2-3, with 8 bases identical to TRBD2. Germline lookup yields CDR1 SGDLS and CDR2 YYNGEE. The CDR3 length is 16 residues. V lost 0 bases, J lost 1 base, and 4 bases stayed unmatched. CDR3 loop: CASSVDGGVGTDTQYF. For the CDR3, the DNA is TGTGCCAGCAGCGTAGACGGGGGGGTTGGCACAGATACGCAGTATTTT.

This clonotype was detected ten times or more. The genes are TRBV30 and TRBJ1-3; the D is unclear. This CDR3 is built from 14 residues. Trimming stripped 0 bases from V and 5 bases from J, with 11 bases between. Germline V gene data show CDR1 as GTSNPN and CDR2 as SVGIG (reference sequence). For the CDR3, the DNA is TGTGCCTGGAGTGTACCCCGGGTGCGAAACACCATATATTTT. Its protein is CAWSVPRVRNTIYF.

This clonotype was counted ten times or more. The chain links TRBV20-1 to TRBJ1-2, with a possible D match to TRBD1 (5 bases). Trimming took 6 bases from V and 0 from J, leaving 11 bases between them. This CDR3 is built from 13 residues. CDR1 DFQATT and CDR2 SNEGSKA come from the germline V gene (reference sequence). CDR3 sequence: CSARPGANYGYTF. In DNA, the CDR3 is TGCAGTGCCCGACCGGGGGCTAACTATGGCTACACCTTC.